A selection of T cell receptor beta chains follows, all from one sample in a study of blood T cell repertoires in COVID-19. The method was immunoSEQ multiplex PCR; TCRdb's version includes in-frame clones alone and lacks a portion of them. Among some 160,000 clones listed, about four fifths were seen once. Sequenced input: peripheral blood. All receptors come from a woman older than 75 with acute or convalescent COVID-19. Each CDR3 is given with its conserved first and last residue. The D gene is left open where the match is weak. Clone size is shown for a subset of rows, as once, few, many or a class of expanded clone.

v_call,d_call,clone_size,j_call,cdr3_aa,cdr3_nt
TRBV7-8,TRBD1,.,TRBJ2-6,CASSPGQGRAGANVLTF,TGTGCCAGCAGCCCGGGACAGGGGAGGGCTGGGGCCAACGTCCTGACTTTC
TRBV5-1,TRBD1,once,TRBJ1-4,CASSSGTVPEKLFF,TGCGCCAGCAGCTCTGGGACAGTACCAGAAAAACTGTTTTTT
TRBV5-1,.,.,TRBJ1-1,CASSLFPRRQMNTEAFF,TGCGCCAGCAGCTTGTTTCCGAGGCGTCAGATGAACACTGAAGCTTTCTTT
TRBV21-1,.,.,TRBJ1-2,CASSNWGTGEGYTF,TGTGCCAGCAGCAATTGGGGGACAGGGGAAGGCTACACCTTC
TRBV6-4,.,.,TRBJ2-3,CASSDSPLGGTDTQYF,TGTGCCAGCAGTGACTCCCCCCTCGGGGGTACAGATACGCAGTATTTT
TRBV3-1/TRBV3-2,.,.,TRBJ1-2,CASSQANRDYGYTF,TGTGCCAGCAGCCAAGCGAACAGGGACTATGGCTACACCTTC
TRBV5-1,.,.,TRBJ2-5,CASSLGSIQETQYF,TGCGCCAGCAGCTTGGGTTCAATCCAAGAGACCCAGTACTTC
TRBV5-1,TRBD2,.,TRBJ2-1,CASRLVAGSNEQFF,TGCGCCAGCAGATTGGTAGCGGGTTCAAATGAGCAGTTCTTC
TRBV7-2,.,.,TRBJ1-1,CASSFQANTEAFF,TGTGCCAGCAGCTTCCAGGCGAACACTGAAGCTTTCTTT
TRBV27,.,.,TRBJ2-3,CASSLLGGGPPSTDTQYF,TGTGCCAGCAGTTTATTAGGTGGGGGCCCCCCTAGCACAGATACGCAGTATTTT